This TCR beta chain was recorded in a study of technical replicates of blood from a few donors. The CDR3 sequence is 15 residues long. V lost 2 bases, J lost 0 bases, and 9 bases lay in between. Germline assignment: CDR1 LNHDA and CDR2 SQIVND (reference sequence). Some clones are missing from TCRdb's copy, which holds only in-frame ones; the method was immunoSEQ multiplex PCR. Of about 100,000 clones in the sample, roughly 96% are singletons; the top ten hold about 0.21%. This clone was recorded only once. This sequence originates from a human donor in good health. The chain links TRBV19 to TRBJ2-3; D uncertain. The sequencing input was T cells isolated from PBMCs. CDR3 nucleotide sequence: TGTGCCAGTAGTATATTCGGCGGAAGCACAGATACGCAGTATTTT. As protein: CASSIFGGSTDTQYF.